The clone carrying this T cell receptor beta chain was seen ten or more times. What it binds is not known. Trimming took 2 bases from V and 5 from J, leaving 9 bases between them. The CDR3 sequence is 14 residues long. Per germline, CDR1 SGHVS and CDR2 FQNEAQ. This entry belongs to a study of spatial heterogeneity in lung cancer. Background on the study: Unique TCR and UMI combinations averaged more than ten appearances each in raw reads.

Findings and caveats of the study: TCRs found ubiquitously expanded in tumor appeared in blood more at resection than at follow-up.

Each molecule of TCR cDNA was tagged with one unique molecular identifier. TCRdb redid the calling of the 5' RACE reads with MiXCR, one entry per CDR3 protein. Among 6,000 to 9,500 distinct CDR3 sequences listed, roughly 5.6% were seen once. As for time point: sample taken at primary tumor resection. The authors sequenced whole RNA from tumor, nontumor lung or frozen PBMC without sorting. The material was PBMCs, obtained at surgery. The chain links TRBV7-8 to TRBJ1-4, with a possible D match to TRBD1 (6 bases). The clonotype originates from a male donor with early-stage non-small cell lung cancer. CDR3 loop: CASSLRGSNEKLFF. The CDR3 nucleotides read TGTGCCAGCAGCTTAAGGGGGAGCAATGAAAAACTGTTTTTT.